This T cell receptor (beta chain) was captured by sequencing in a study of beta chain features in type 1 diabetes. General observations from the study: Because the template was cDNA, high-expressing cells might be over-represented. Significant though moderate, a shortening of TCRB CDR3s appeared in all four CD4+ subsets of Type 1 diabetes patients.

A note on this clone: As yet, its antigen is unknown.

With 2 bases removed from V and 3 bases from J, the gap between germline ends came to 9 bases. Germline V gene data show CDR1 as SEHNR and CDR2 as FQNEAQ (reference sequence). The CDR3 contains 14 residues. Expressed TCRB transcripts were sequenced because the isolated RNA had all been reverse transcribed beforehand. The assay was immunoSEQ multiplex PCR, and TCRdb's table has in-frame clones only and misses some. The sample contains 200,000 to 250,000 clones, 11% of which appear only once. The specimen sequenced was central memory CD4+ T cells from blood. The receptor comes from a man between 18 and 35 years old in good health. The chain is built from TRBV7-9 and TRBJ2-3, with D possibly matching TRBD1 (6 bases). The CDR3 loop is CASSLTGRTDTQYF. CDR3 DNA sequence: TGTGCCAGCAGCTTAACAGGGCGTACAGATACGCAGTATTTT.